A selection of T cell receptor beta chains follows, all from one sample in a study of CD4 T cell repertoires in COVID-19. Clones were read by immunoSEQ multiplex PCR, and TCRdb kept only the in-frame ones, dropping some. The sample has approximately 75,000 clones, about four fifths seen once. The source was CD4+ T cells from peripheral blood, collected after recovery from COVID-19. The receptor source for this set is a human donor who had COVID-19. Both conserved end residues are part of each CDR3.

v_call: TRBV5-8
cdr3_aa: CASTPHPDKEDNEQFF

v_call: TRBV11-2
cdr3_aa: CASSLRPYRLTTDTQYF

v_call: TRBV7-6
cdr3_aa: CASSLRGTAGPQEAFF

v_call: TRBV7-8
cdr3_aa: CASSRREATNEKLFF

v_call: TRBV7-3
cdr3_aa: CASSLTAGQVNYGYTF

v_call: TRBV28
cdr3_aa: CASRRVRDAYEQYF

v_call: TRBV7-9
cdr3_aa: CASSSINRAEQYF

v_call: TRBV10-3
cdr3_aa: CAISESGGAQPQHF

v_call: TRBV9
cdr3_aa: CASSLSGGYGSYNEQFF

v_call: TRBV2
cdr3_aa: CASMAGEGNQPQHF

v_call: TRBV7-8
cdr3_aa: CASSLQETQYF

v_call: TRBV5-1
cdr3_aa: CASSSTGGSYEQYF

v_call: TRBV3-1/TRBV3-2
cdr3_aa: CASSQEGSRQYF

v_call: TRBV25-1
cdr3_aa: CASSDQGDRETQYF

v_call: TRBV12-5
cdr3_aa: CASGLVLGPGVETQYF

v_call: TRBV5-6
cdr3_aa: CASSSAGARAETQYF

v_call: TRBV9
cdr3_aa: CASSVGPAGEGEQYF

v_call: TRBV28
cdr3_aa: CASSFDRGNTEAFF

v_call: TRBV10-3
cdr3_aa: CAITSGASNEQFF

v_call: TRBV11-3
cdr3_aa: CASSRRGAGNTIYF

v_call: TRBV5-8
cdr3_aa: CASSPGLAVYNEQFF

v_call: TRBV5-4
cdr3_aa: CASSTTGVNTEAFF

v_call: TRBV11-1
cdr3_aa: CASSSGQGYGYTF

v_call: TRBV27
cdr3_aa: CASRQQSRETQYF

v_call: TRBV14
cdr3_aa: CASSLRGQDTQYF

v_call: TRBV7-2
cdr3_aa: CASSFSGIPATEAFF

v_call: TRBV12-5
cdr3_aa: CASGLVASLNEQFF

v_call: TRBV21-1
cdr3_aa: CASSTPSLQRSSTDTQYF

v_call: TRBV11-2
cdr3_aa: CASSYRAIGTPYGYTF

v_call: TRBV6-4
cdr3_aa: CASSEWRGGNSPLHF

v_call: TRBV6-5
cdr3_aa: CASIGSTNYGYTF

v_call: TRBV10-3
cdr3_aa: CAIRTGSEAFF

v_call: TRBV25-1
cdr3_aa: CASSEPGLDTQYF

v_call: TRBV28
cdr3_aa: CASRTGSHEQYF

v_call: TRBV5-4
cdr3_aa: CASSLDRGTDTQYF

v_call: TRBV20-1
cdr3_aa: CSASKGGINYGYTF

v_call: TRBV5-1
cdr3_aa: CASSLRPQGTGELFF

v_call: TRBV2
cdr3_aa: CASARFQGAYEQYF

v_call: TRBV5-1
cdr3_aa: CASSFGGRATDTQYF

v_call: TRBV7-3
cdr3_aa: CASSLGFEQFF

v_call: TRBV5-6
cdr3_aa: CASSLQGSLSVNEQFF

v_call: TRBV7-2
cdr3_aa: CASSRQTSGADTQYF

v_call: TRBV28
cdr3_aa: CASSFGAFGYTF